One T cell receptor (beta chain) is described in this entry. It has no known antigen specificity. One base away there is no much larger clone; base qualities are not given. TCRbeta CDR3 regions were amplified from genomic DNA by means of the immunoSEQ Assay, a bias-controlled multiplex PCR. The published analysis was carried out like this. The number of nucleated cells in each sample was estimated from the amplification of reference gene primers within the assay. To quantify the absolute abundance of each unique TCRbeta CDR3 rearrangement, sequence reads were collapsed and filtered. Productive Simpson clonality was computed per sample as the square root of Simpson's diversity index over productive rearrangements. TCRdb re-hosts the immuneACCESS table, in-frame sequences only. Its copies lack some clones; in the studies checked, an unresolved V gene accounts for under half of them, and the cause for the rest is not known. V and J calls and clone size come straight from that table; D and trimming were deduced from the DNA. For this sample there are 200,000 to 300,000 clones; about 86% appear just once. Approximately 2% of the sample is in the top ten clones.

From V the trimming removes 0 bases and from J it removes 2 bases, while the gene matches leave 4 bases of the junction unaccounted for. Measured from the cysteine to the phenylalanine, the CDR3 is 17 residues long. The CDR3 DNA has 51 bases and is translated from base 1. CDR1 and CDR2 are read off the germline V gene as SGDLS and YYNGEE. Each collaborating institution followed its own protocols to collect whole blood in K2EDTA tubes. For TCRbeta analysis, collaborator samples were shipped as frozen whole blood, as isolated PBMCs, or as DNA extracted from either sample type. The source of the sample is a study of blood T cell repertoires in COVID-19 (TCRdb year 2020). With respect to the entire study: Collaborator samples came from the United States, Italy and Spain and covered acute and convalescent phases of COVID-19. The samples were drawn from the first 160 participants of the ongoing ImmuneRACE study and from 1,254 subjects provided by 6 global collaborators. Where available, HLA class I and class II types were obtained from metadata supplied by the sample provider rather than from assay-based typing. Sample metadata almost always included a de-identified subject ID, COVID-19 status, age in years and sex. The dataset comprised deeply sampled blood TCRbeta repertoires from subjects exposed to, actively infected with, or recovered from COVID-19. The repertoires were made available in a free public database intended to serve as a resource for research on the immune response to SARS-CoV-2. The prospective study material was composed of cDNA or gDNA derived from T cells, B-cell-depleted T cells, or PBMCs. Overall study outcomes, separate from this receptor: The quantity of clinical and demographic metadata differed by source and by participant and was supplied without curation.

The sequence was collected from a man younger than 45 with active or convalescent COVID-19. Sequences were obtained from peripheral blood. The V and J genes are TRBV9 and TRBJ2-1, with TRBD2 identical over 11 junction bases. The nucleotide sequence reads TGTGCCAGCAGCGTAGCCCATAGCGGGGGGGCCTACAATGAGCAGTTCTTC. The resulting protein is CASSVAHSGGAYNEQFF.